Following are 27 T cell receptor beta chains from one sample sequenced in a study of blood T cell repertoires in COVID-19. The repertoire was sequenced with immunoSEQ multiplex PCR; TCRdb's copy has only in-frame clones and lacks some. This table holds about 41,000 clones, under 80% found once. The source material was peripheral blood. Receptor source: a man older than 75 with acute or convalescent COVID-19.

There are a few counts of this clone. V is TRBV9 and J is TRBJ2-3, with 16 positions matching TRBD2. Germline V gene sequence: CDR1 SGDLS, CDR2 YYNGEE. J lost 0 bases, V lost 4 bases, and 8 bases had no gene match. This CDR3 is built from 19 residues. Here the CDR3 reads CASSSEGLAGGWSTDTQYF. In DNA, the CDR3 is TGTGCCAGCAGCTCGGAGGGACTAGCGGGAGGGTGGAGCACAGATACGCAGTATTTT.

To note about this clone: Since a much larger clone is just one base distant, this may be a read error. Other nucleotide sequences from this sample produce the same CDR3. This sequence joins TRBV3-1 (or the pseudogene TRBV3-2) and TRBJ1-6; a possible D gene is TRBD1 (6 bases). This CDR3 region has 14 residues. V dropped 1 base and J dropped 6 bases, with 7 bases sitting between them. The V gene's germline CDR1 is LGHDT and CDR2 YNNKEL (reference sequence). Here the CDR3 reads CASSQGTVNSPLHF. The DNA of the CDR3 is TGTGCCAGCAGCCAAGGGACAGTTAATTCACCCCTCCACTTT.

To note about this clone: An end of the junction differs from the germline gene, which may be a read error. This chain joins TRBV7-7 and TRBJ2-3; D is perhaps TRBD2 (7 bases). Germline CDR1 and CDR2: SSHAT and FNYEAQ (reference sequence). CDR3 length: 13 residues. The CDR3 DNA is TGTGCTAGCAGCCCAAGGGGGGGTGAGACGCAGTATTTT. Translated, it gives CASSPRGGETQYF.

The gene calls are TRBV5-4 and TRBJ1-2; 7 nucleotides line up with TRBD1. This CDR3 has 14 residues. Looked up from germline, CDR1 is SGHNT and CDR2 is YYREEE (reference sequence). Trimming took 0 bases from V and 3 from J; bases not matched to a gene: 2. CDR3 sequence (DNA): TGTGCCAGCAGCTTGGGAGACAGGGACTATGGCTACACCTTC. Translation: CASSLGDRDYGYTF. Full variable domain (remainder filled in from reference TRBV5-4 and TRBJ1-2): ETGVTQSPTHLIKTRGQQVTLRCSSQSGHNTVSWYQQALGQGPQFIFQYYREEENGRGNFPPRFSGLQFPNYSSELNVNALELDDSALYLCASSLGDRDYGYTFGSGTRLTVV.

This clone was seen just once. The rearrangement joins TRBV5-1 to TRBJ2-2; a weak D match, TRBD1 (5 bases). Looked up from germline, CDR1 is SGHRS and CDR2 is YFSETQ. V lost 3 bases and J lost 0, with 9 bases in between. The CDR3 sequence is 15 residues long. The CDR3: CASSWKGPNTGELFF. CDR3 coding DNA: TGCGCCAGCAGCTGGAAGGGGCCGAACACCGGGGAGCTGTTTTTT.

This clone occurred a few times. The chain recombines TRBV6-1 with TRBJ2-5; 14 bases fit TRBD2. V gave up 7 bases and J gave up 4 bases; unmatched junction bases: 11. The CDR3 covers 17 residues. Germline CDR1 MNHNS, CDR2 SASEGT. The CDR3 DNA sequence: TGTGCCAGCACTGATCCGACTAGCGGGGGGGCCACAGAGACCCAGTACTTC. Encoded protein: CASTDPTSGGATETQYF.

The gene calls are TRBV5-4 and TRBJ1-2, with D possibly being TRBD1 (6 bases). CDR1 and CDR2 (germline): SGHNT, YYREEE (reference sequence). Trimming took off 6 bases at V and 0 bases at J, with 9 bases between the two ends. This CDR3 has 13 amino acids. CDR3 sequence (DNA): TGTGCCAGCACCGGGACAACTAACTATGGCTACACCTTC. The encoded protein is CASTGTTNYGYTF.

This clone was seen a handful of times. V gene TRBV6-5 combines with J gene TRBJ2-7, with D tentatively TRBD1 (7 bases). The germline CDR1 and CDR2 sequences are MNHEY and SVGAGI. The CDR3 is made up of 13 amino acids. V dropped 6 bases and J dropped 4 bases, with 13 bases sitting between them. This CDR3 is CASSRGDRYEQYF. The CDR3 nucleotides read TGTGCCAGCAGCAGGGGGGATAGGTACGAGCAGTACTTC.

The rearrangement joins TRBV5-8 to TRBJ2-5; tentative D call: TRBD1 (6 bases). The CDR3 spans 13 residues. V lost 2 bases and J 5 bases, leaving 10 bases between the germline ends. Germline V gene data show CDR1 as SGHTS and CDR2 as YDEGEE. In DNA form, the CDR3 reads TGTGCCAGCAGCTTCAGGGGATTGGAGACCCAGTACTTC. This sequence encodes CASSFRGLETQYF. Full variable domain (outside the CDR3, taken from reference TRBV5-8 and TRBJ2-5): EAGVTQSPTHLIKTRGQQATLRCSPISGHTSVYWYQQALGLGLQFLLWYDEGEERNRGNFPPRFSGRQFPNYSSELNVNALELEDSALYLCASSFRGLETQYFGPGTRLLVL.

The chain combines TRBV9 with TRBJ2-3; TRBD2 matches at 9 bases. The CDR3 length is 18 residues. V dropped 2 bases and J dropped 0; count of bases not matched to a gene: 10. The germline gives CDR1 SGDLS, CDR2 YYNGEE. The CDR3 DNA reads TGTGCCAGCAGCGTCGGGCTAGCGGGATTCTCTAGCACAGATACGCAGTATTTT. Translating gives CASSVGLAGFSSTDTQYF.

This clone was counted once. CDR3 amino acids: CASSSAGVSTGELFF. The DNA of the CDR3 is TGTGCCAGCAGCTCAGCGGGAGTTAGCACCGGGGAGCTGTTTTTT. The chain has TRBV7-9 and TRBJ2-2; 8 bases are a match to TRBD2. In germline, CDR1 is SEHNR, CDR2 FQNEAQ (reference sequence). The CDR3 has 15 residues. With V trimmed by 4 bases and J by 4 bases, 5 bases remained unmatched.

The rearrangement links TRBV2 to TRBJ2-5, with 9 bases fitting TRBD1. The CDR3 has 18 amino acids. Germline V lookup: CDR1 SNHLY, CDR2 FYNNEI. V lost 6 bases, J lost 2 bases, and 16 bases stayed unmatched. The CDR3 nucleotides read TGTGCCAGCAGCAGCGGGACAGGGTGGTATGCCGAACAAGAGACCCAGTACTTC. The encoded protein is CASSSGTGWYAEQETQYF.

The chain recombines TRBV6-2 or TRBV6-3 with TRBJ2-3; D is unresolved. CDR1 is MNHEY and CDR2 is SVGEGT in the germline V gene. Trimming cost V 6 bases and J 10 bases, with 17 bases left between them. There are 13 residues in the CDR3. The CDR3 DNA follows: TGTGCCAGCAGCACTCCCTCTTACGTAGCGCAGTATTTT. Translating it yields CASSTPSYVAQYF.

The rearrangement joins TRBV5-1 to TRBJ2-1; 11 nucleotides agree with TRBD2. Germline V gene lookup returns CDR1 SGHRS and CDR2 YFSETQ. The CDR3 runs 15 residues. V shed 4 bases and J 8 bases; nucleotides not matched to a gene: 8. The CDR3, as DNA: TGCGCCAGCAGCGCACTAGCGGGAGTGGTTGATGAGCAGTTCTTC. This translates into CASSALAGVVDEQFF.

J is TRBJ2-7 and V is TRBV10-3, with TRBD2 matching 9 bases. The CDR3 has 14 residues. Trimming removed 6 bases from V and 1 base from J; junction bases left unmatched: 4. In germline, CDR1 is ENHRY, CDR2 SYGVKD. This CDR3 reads CAIRTSGASYEQYF. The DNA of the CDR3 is TGTGCCATCAGGACTAGCGGAGCATCCTACGAGCAGTACTTC.

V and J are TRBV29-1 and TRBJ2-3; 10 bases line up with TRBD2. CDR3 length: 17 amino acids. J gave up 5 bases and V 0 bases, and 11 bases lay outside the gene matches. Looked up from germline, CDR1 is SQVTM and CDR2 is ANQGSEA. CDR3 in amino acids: CSVEDRGSGGAEDTQYF. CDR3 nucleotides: TGCAGCGTTGAAGATAGGGGCAGCGGGGGGGCAGAAGATACGCAGTATTTT.

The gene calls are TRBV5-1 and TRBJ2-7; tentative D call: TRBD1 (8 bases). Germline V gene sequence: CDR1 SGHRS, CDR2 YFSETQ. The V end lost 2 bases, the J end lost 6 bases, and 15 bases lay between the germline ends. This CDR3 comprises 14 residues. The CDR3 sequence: CASSFGQGGGEQYF. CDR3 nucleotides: TGCGCCAGCAGCTTCGGACAGGGAGGGGGCGAGCAGTACTTC.

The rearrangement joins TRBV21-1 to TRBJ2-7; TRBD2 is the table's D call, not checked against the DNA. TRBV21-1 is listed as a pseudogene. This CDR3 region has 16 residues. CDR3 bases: TGTGCCAGCAGCAAAGACTCGGGAAGGACTACCTACGAGCAGTACTTC. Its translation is CASSKDSGRTTYEQYF.

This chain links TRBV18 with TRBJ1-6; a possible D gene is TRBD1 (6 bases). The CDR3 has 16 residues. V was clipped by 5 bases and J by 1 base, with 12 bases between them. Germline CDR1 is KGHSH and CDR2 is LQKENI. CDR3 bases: TGTGCCAGCTCAGAACAGGGCGGGTCCTATAATTCACCCCTCCACTTT. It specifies CASSEQGGSYNSPLHF.

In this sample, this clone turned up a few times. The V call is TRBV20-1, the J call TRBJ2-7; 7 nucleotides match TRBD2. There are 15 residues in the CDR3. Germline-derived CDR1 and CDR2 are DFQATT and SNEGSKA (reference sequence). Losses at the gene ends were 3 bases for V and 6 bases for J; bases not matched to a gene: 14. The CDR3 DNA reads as TGCAGTGCTAGTGATGGAGGACTAGTCGGTCGCGAGCAGTACTTC. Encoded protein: CSASDGGLVGREQYF.

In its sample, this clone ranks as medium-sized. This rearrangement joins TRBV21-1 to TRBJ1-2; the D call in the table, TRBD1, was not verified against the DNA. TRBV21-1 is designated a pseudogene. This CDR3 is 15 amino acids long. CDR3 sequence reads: CASSKSAGVYQGYTF. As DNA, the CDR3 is TGTGCCAGCAGCAAAAGTGCAGGGGTTTATCAGGGCTACACCTTC.

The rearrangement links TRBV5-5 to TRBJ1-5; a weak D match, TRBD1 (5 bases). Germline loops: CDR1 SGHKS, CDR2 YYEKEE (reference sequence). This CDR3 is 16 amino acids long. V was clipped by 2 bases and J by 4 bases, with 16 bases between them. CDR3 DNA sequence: TGTGCCAGCAGCTTCTCGGTGGACACTAAAAATCAGCCCCAGCATTTT. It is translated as CASSFSVDTKNQPQHF.

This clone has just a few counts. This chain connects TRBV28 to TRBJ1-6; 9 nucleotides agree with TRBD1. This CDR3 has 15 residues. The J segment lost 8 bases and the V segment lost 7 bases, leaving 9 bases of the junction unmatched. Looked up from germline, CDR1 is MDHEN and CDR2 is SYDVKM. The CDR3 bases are TGTGCCAGCAACCCCAGGGGACAGGGTTATTCACCCCTCCACTTT. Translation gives CASNPRGQGYSPLHF. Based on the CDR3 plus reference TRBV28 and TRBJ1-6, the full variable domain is DVKVTQSSRYLVKRTGEKVFLECVQDMDHENMFWYRQDPGLGLRLIYFSYDVKMKEKGDIPEGYSVSREKKERFSLILESASTNQTSMYLCASNPRGQGYSPLHFGNGTRLTVT.

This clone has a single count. This chain's CDR3 is CASSSRQMNTEAFF. The CDR3 region has the DNA TGTGCCAGCAGTTCGAGACAGATGAACACTGAAGCTTTCTTT. J is TRBJ1-1 and V is TRBV6-5; D might be TRBD1 (5 bases). V was trimmed by 4 bases and J by 0 bases, leaving 9 bases between them. The V gene's germline CDR1 is MNHEY and CDR2 SVGAGI. The CDR3 consists of 14 residues.

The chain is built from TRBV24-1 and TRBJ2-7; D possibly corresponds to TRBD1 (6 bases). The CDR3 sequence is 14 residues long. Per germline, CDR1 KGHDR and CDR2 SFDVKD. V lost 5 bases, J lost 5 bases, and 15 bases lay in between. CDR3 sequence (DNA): TGTGCCACCAGTGGGGCACAGGGATTCCACGAGCAGTACTTC. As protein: CATSGAQGFHEQYF.

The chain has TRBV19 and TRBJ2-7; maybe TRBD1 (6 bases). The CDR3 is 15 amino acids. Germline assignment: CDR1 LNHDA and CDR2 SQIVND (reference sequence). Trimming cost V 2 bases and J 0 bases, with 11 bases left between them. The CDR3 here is CASSIRAGASYEQYF. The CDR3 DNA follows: TGTGCCAGTAGTATACGCGCAGGGGCCTCCTACGAGCAGTACTTC.

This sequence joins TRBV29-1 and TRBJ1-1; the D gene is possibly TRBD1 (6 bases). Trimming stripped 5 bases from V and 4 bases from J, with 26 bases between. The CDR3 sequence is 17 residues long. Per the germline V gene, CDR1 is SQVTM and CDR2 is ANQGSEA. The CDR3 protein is CSVKVRGEGEKGTEAFF. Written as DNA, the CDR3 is TGCAGCGTTAAGGTCAGGGGTGAGGGTGAGAAGGGCACTGAAGCTTTCTTT.